This TCR beta chain is drawn from a study of blood T cell repertoires in COVID-19. Overall study context: Acute and convalescent COVID-19 samples came from the United States, Italy and Spain. In each case, the material was cDNA or gDNA derived from T cells, B-cell-depleted T cells, or PBMCs.

This CDR3 is 13 amino acids long. The V segment lost 2 bases and the J segment 10 bases; nucleotides outside the gene matches: 8. Looked up from germline, CDR1 is GTSNPN and CDR2 is SVGIG (reference sequence). Assay used: immunoSEQ multiplex PCR; TCRdb lists only in-frame clones, some missing. The table has nearly 350,000 clones, around 90% seen once. This receptor was taken from a woman aged 18-30 years who had recovered from COVID-19. The V gene is TRBV30, the J gene TRBJ2-1; 7 bases are shared with TRBD2. The sequencing sample was made of peripheral blood. The CDR3, as DNA: TGTGCCTGGAGTAAAGGACTAGTGGGCGAGCAGTTCTTC. As protein: CAWSKGLVGEQFF.